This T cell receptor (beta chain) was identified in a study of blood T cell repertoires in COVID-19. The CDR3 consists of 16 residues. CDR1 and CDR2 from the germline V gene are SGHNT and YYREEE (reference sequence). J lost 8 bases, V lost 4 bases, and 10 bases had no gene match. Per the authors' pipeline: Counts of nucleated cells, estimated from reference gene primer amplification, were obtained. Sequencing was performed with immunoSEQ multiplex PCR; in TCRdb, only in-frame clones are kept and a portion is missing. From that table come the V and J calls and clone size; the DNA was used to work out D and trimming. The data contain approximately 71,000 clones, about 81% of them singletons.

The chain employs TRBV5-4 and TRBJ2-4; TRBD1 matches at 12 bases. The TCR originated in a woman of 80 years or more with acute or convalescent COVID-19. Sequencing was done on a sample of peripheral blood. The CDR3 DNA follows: TGTGCCAGCAGCCGACCCTCCGGGACAGGGGGCTACATTCAGTACTTC. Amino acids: CASSRPSGTGGYIQYF. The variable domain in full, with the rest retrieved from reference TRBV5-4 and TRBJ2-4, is ETGVTQSPTHLIKTRGQQVTLRCSSQSGHNTVSWYQQALGQGPQFIFQYYREEENGRGNFPPRFSGLQFPNYSSELNVNALELDDSALYLCASSRPSGTGGYIQYFGAGTRLSVL.